One T cell receptor (beta chain) is described in this entry. The data originate from a study of CD8+CD57+ T cells in acquired aplastic anemia. Study-wide context: DNA per sorted CD4+ or CD8+ sample ranged 0.2 to 27.4 ug, averaging roughly 3.2 ug.

An expansion of CD8+CD57+ cells by flow cytometry had been shown in patients chosen for sequencing. Germline values: CDR1 MNHNS, CDR2 SASEGT. This CDR3 is 14 amino acids long. The ends lost 6 bases at V and 5 bases at J; junction bases unmatched: 8. The use of genomic DNA as template underpinned the TCR beta VDJ and CDR3 profiling. TCRdb fed the reads into MiXCR, producing one record per CDR3 protein. The sample contains around 200,000 distinct CDR3 sequences, around 50% of which appear only once. The rearrangement links TRBV6-1 to TRBJ2-5, with 8 bases lining up with TRBD1. The specimen was sorted CD4+, CD8+, or CD8+CD57+ T cells (not recorded which) from PBMCs. The source of this sequence is a human donor with aplastic anemia. The CDR3 sequence is CASREGQARETQYF. The DNA for the CDR3 is TGTGCCAGCAGGGAGGGACAGGCGAGGGAGACCCAGTACTTC.